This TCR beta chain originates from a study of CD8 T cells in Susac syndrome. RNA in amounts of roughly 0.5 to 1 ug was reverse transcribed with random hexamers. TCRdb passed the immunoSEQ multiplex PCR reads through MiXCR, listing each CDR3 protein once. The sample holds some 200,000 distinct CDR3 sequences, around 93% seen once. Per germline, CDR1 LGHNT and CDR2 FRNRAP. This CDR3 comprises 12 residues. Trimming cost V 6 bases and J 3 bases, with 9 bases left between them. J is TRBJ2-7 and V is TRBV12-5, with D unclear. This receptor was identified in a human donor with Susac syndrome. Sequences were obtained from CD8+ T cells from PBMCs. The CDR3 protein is CASGVGDYEQYF. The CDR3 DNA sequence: TGTGCTAGTGGGGTTGGGGACTACGAGCAGTACTTC.